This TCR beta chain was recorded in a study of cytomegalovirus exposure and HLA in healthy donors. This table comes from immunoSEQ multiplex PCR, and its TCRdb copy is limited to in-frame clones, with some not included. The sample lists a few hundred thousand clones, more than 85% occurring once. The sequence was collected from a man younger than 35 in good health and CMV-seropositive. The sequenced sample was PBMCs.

The CDR3 loop is CASSIRGDTDTQYF. DNA for the CDR3: TGTGCCAGTAGTATCAGAGGGGACACAGATACGCAGTATTTT. This chain connects TRBV19 to TRBJ2-3; D may match TRBD1 or TRBD2 (5 bases each). V was pared by 3 bases and J by 2 bases, with 9 bases between. This CDR3 region has 14 residues. CDR1 and CDR2 from the germline V gene are LNHDA and SQIVND (reference sequence).